These 15 T cell receptor beta chains originate from one sample sequenced in a study of graft-versus-host responses after intestinal transplantation. TCRdb's copy holds only in-frame clones and misses some; the assay was immunoSEQ multiplex PCR. The top ten hold approximately 0.17% of the sample, which has about 97,000 clones, about nine tenths seen once. Their specific antigens are unknown. The sequences come from unstimulated CD4+ T cells sorted from spleen or lymph node cells, collected before transplant. The receptors here all came from a human donor who was the organ donor for an intestinal transplant.

This rearrangement joins TRBV23-1 to TRBJ2-5; the match to TRBD2 covers 9 bases. The J call is uncertain, as TRBJ2-7 better fits the DNA end. TRBV23-1 is an ORF, and what it does is uncertain. This CDR3 region has 15 residues. The CDR3 region has the DNA TGCGCCAGCAACCGCGGGGGGGTGAGCTCCTACGAGCAGTACTTC. It encodes CASNRGGVSSYEQYF.

The V call is TRBV7-2, the J call TRBJ2-4; 10 bases align to TRBD1. The CDR3 has 16 residues. V lost 2 bases and J lost 5; bases outside the gene matches: 6. Germline CDR1 is SGHTA and CDR2 is FQGNSA. The DNA for the CDR3 is TGTGCCAGCAGCTTAACGGGACAGGGGAGCCAAAACATTCAGTACTTC. The encoded protein is CASSLTGQGSQNIQYF.

The chain links TRBV5-1 to TRBJ2-2, with TRBD2 matching over 14 bases. The CDR3 contains 16 residues. CDR1 is SGHRS, CDR2 YFSETQ, per germline. After removal of 4 bases from V and 7 bases from J, the junction contained 6 bases not matched to a gene. In DNA form, the CDR3 reads TGCGCCAGCAGCCTTCGGACTAGCGGGGGGAGCGGGGAGCTGTTTTTT. It is translated as CASSLRTSGGSGELFF. The entire variable domain, with the rest obtained from reference TRBV5-1 and TRBJ2-2, is as follows: KAGVTQTPRYLIKTRGQQVTLSCSPISGHRSVSWYQQTPGQGLQFLFEYFSETQRNKGNFPGRFSGRQFSNSRSEMNVSTLELGDSALYLCASSLRTSGGSGELFFGEGSRLTVL.

The chain employs TRBV2 and TRBJ1-2, with D possibly matching TRBD1 (5 bases). The germline CDR1 and CDR2 sequences are SNHLY and FYNNEI. This CDR3 has 13 amino acids. Trimming stripped 7 bases from V and 6 bases from J, with 15 bases between. In DNA, the CDR3 is TGTGCCAGCACGCACAGGTCCTTCGATGGCTACACCTTC. It encodes CASTHRSFDGYTF.

V usage is TRBV9 and J usage is TRBJ2-3; D might be TRBD1 (6 bases). This CDR3 has 12 residues. The ends were cut back, 3 bases at V and 7 bases at J, with 9 bases in the middle. Germline V lookup: CDR1 SGDLS, CDR2 YYNGEE. DNA for the CDR3: TGTGCCAGCAGCGGAGGACAGTATACGCAGTATTTT. It translates to CASSGGQYTQYF.

The V and J genes are TRBV7-3 and TRBJ2-5; perhaps TRBD2 as D (6 bases). Per the germline V gene, CDR1 is SGHTA and CDR2 is FQGTGA. V was cut by 3 bases and J by 3 bases, with 11 bases left in between. The CDR3 covers 14 residues. The CDR3: CASSLGLPKETQYF. The CDR3, as DNA: TGTGCCAGCAGCTTGGGACTCCCGAAAGAGACCCAGTACTTC.

Of note for this clone: Germline and junction disagree at one end, which may indicate a read error. The genes are TRBV6-1 and TRBJ2-7, with a weak D call TRBD1 (6 bases). CDR1 is MNHNS, CDR2 SASEGT, per germline. The CDR3 runs to 12 residues. DNA for the CDR3: TGTGCCAGCAGCCAGGGGCAAGCCGTTGGATTCTTC. Amino acid sequence: CASSQGQAVGFF.

The chain is built from TRBV4-1 and TRBJ2-5; 10 bases agree with TRBD2. There are 16 residues in the CDR3. The V segment lost 3 bases and the J segment 5 bases; nucleotides outside the gene matches: 9. CDR1 and CDR2 from the germline V gene are MGHRA and YSYEKL. CDR3 nucleotide sequence: TGCGCCAGCAGCCAGTCCGAACTAGCGGGGATTGAGACCCAGTACTTC. Protein: CASSQSELAGIETQYF.

The chain couples TRBV6-1 to TRBJ1-5; weak D call: TRBD1 (5 bases). This CDR3 region has 14 residues. Trimming took off 1 base at V and 4 bases at J, with 8 bases between the two ends. Germline V gene data show CDR1 as MNHNS and CDR2 as SASEGT. CDR3 in amino acids: CASSEVRENQPQHF. In DNA, the CDR3 is TGTGCCAGCAGTGAAGTCAGGGAAAATCAGCCCCAGCATTTT.

The chain carries TRBV5-4 and TRBJ2-7, with D possibly TRBD2 on 5 matching bases. From germline, CDR1 is SGHNT and CDR2 YYREEE (reference sequence). V was shortened by 5 bases and J by 1 base, with 16 bases between the two germline ends. CDR3 size: 15 residues. Here the CDR3 reads CASSSGLTLSYEQYF. The DNA for the CDR3 is TGTGCCAGCAGTTCTGGACTGACGCTATCCTACGAGCAGTACTTC.

This clone appeared once. This chain connects TRBV2 to TRBJ1-4; TRBD1 matches at 7 bases. Germline lookup yields CDR1 SNHLY and CDR2 FYNNEI. J lost 8 bases, V lost 5 bases, and 11 bases had no gene match. The CDR3 spans 15 residues. CDR3 in amino acids: CASSSTRGAGEKLFF. The CDR3 nucleotides read TGTGCCAGCAGTTCAACCAGGGGGGCAGGGGAAAAACTGTTTTTT.

This clone was found a few times. The rearrangement joins TRBV7-9 to TRBJ1-4; D not certain. The ends were cut back, 6 bases at V and 10 bases at J, with 15 bases in the middle. From germline, CDR1 is SEHNR and CDR2 FQNEAQ (reference sequence). The CDR3 covers 13 residues. The CDR3 bases are TGTGCCAGCAGGTCTACTGTCTCGGGAAAACTGTTTTTT. Translation gives CASRSTVSGKLFF.

This clone has only one observation. The chain recombines TRBV5-1 with TRBJ2-1; weak D call: TRBD1 (6 bases). The V gene's germline CDR1 is SGHRS and CDR2 YFSETQ. Deletions cut 1 base from V and 4 bases from J, with 12 bases between. This CDR3 contains 15 residues. The CDR3 coding sequence is TGCGCCAGCAGCTTGTCACAGGGCGTGTACAATGAGCAGTTCTTC. Its protein is CASSLSQGVYNEQFF.

The chain joins TRBV7-8 to TRBJ2-2; possibly TRBD2 for D (6 bases). CDR3 length equals 16 residues. Per the germline V gene, CDR1 is SGHVS and CDR2 is FQNEAQ. Between the trimmed V and J ends, which lost 1 base and 2 bases, there was a span of 11 bases. The CDR3 DNA reads TGTGCCAGCAGCTTAGTCGCGGGGCCCAACACCGGGGAGCTGTTTTTT. Protein sequence: CASSLVAGPNTGELFF.

CDR3 sequence: CASSPRQGNLNEQYF. CDR3 sequence (DNA): TGTGCCAGCTCACCAAGACAGGGCAACCTAAACGAGCAGTACTTC. The chain joins TRBV18 to TRBJ2-7; 7 nucleotides line up with TRBD1. The CDR3 consists of 15 residues. The V gene's germline CDR1 is KGHSH and CDR2 LQKENI. J lost 5 bases, V lost 2 bases, and 9 bases had no gene match.